These 18 T cell receptor beta chains came from one sample sequenced in a study of shared clonotypes between healthy human individuals (TCRdb year 2020). The library was built by means of the immunoSEQ multiplex PCR assay. This immuneACCESS table, as held by TCRdb, lists in-frame sequences with V and J called but not all clones. Of the missing ones, under half trace to an unresolved V gene in checked studies; the others have no known cause. This sample comprises more than 1,200,000 clones, around 98.5% of them detected only once. Under 0.45% of the sample is taken by the ten largest. The sequencing sample was made of naive CD4+ T cells sorted from blood. In light of the paper, this sample's cell subset or site label describes: CD45RA+ positively selected. Every receptor here comes from a man aged 25 to 45 in good health.

The chain combines TRBV25-1 with TRBJ1-1; 7 bases agree with TRBD1. The V gene's germline CDR1 is MGHDK and CDR2 SYGVNS. J gave up 2 bases and V 3 bases, and 6 bases lay outside the gene matches. The CDR3 is 15 residues long. CDR3 nucleotides: TGTGCCAGCAGTGATCGGGAGGGGGCAAACACTGAAGCTTTCTTT. It codes for CASSDREGANTEAFF.

The genes are TRBV4-1 and TRBJ2-1, with D perhaps matching TRBD1 (6 bases). Between the trimmed V and J ends, which lost 3 bases and 5 bases, there was a span of 17 bases. The CDR3 runs to 16 residues. Germline CDR1 is MGHRA and CDR2 is YSYEKL. Here the CDR3 reads CASSHDDRTANNEQFF. CDR3 bases: TGCGCCAGCAGCCACGATGACAGGACTGCGAACAATGAGCAGTTCTTC.

The chain joins TRBV6-5 to TRBJ2-2; a possible D gene is TRBD2 (5 bases). V lost 1 base, J lost 7 bases, and 13 bases lay in between. This CDR3 comprises 15 residues. The germline gives CDR1 MNHEY, CDR2 SVGAGI. CDR3 amino acids: CASSYFRGRSGELFF. CDR3 nucleotides: TGTGCCAGCAGTTACTTTCGGGGAAGGAGCGGGGAGCTGTTTTTT.

The rearrangement uses TRBV7-3 and TRBJ2-1; tentatively, D is TRBD1 (6 bases). CDR3 length: 13 amino acids. V was clipped by 5 bases and J by 10 bases, with 15 bases between them. Germline CDR1 SGHTA, CDR2 FQGTGA. The CDR3 region is CASSRGGFGEQFF. In DNA, the CDR3 is TGTGCCAGCAGCCGAGGGGGTTTCGGCGAGCAGTTCTTC.

This chain uses TRBV9 with TRBJ2-2; 8 nucleotides line up with TRBD2. V was clipped by 0 bases and J by 7 bases; unmatched bases: 8. This CDR3 is built from 16 residues. CDR1 is SGDLS, CDR2 YYNGEE, per germline. In nucleotides, the CDR3 is TGTGCCAGCAGCGTAGGAGGAGCGGGAGCGGTCGGGGAGCTGTTTTTT. Residues: CASSVGGAGAVGELFF.

This chain links TRBV7-6 with TRBJ2-2; the D gene is possibly TRBD1 (6 bases). Trimming stripped 5 bases from V and 4 bases from J, with 17 bases between. The CDR3 covers 16 residues. Looked up from germline, CDR1 is SGHVS and CDR2 is FNYEAQ. CDR3 in amino acids: CASSGVGGSVTGELFF. The DNA for the CDR3 is TGTGCCAGCAGCGGAGTAGGGGGATCGGTCACCGGGGAGCTGTTTTTT.

The CDR3 sequence is CASSVETEHNEQFF. CDR3 DNA sequence: TGTGCCAGCAGCGTGGAGACTGAGCATAATGAGCAGTTCTTC. V usage is TRBV9 and J usage is TRBJ2-1; D not resolved. Germline V gives CDR1 SGDLS, CDR2 YYNGEE. Trimming took 2 bases from V and 7 from J, leaving 13 bases between them. This CDR3 contains 14 residues.

The chain uses TRBV6-5 and TRBJ2-2; 14 bases match TRBD2. This CDR3 contains 15 residues. Looked up from germline, CDR1 is MNHEY and CDR2 is SVGAGI. The V gene end was trimmed by 7 bases and the J gene end by 7 bases; junction bases not matched to a gene: 5. The CDR3 loop is CASNRLAGGVGELFF. Written as DNA, the CDR3 is TGTGCCAGCAATAGACTAGCGGGAGGGGTCGGGGAGCTGTTTTTT.

This sequence joins TRBV5-6 and TRBJ1-2; no definite D call. V was shortened by 3 bases and J by 2 bases, with 14 bases between the two germline ends. From germline, CDR1 is SGHDT and CDR2 YYEEEE. The CDR3 length is 15 residues. CDR3 DNA: TGTGCCAGCAGCTCACCGGGAAGATTGAACTATGGCTACACCTTC. It specifies CASSSPGRLNYGYTF. Together with reference TRBV5-6 and TRBJ1-2, the CDR3 gives the full variable domain: DAGVTQSPTHLIKTRGQQVTLRCSPKSGHDTVSWYQQALGQGPQFIFQYYEEEERQRGNFPDRFSGHQFPNYSSELNVNALLLGDSALYLCASSSPGRLNYGYTFGSGTRLTVV.

The genes are TRBV7-9 and TRBJ2-5; 8 bases are shared with TRBD2. Unmatched junction bases numbered 15, after V lost 5 bases and J lost 4 bases. CDR1 and CDR2 from the germline V gene are SEHNR and FQNEAQ (reference sequence). This CDR3 spans 17 amino acids. For the CDR3, the DNA is TGTGCCAGCAGCCCTCGCCGGGAGGGGCAGGGTCGAGAGACCCAGTACTTC. This translates into CASSPRREGQGRETQYF.

The V call is TRBV10-3, the J call TRBJ1-2, with D unresolved. V was clipped by 2 bases and J by 7 bases, with 14 bases between them. CDR1 is ENHRY, CDR2 SYGVKD, per germline. The CDR3 is 14 residues long. The CDR3 DNA reads as TGTGCCATCAGTGAGCGGGAGACAACTCTTGGCTACACCTTC. This gives the protein CAISERETTLGYTF.

This clone was seen once. The rearrangement joins TRBV29-1 to TRBJ1-1; D call uncertain. The V end was cut by 4 bases, the J end by 7 bases, with 10 bases between. Germline V gene data show CDR1 as SQVTM and CDR2 as ANQGSEA. This CDR3 is built from 11 residues. The CDR3 DNA is TGCAGCGTTGCAAAGGCGAATGAAGCTTTCTTT. Its translation: CSVAKANEAFF. Variable domain in full (rest from reference TRBV29-1 and TRBJ1-1): SAVISQKPSRDICQRGTSLTIQCQVDSQVTMMFWYRQQPGQSLTLIATANQGSEATYESGFVIDKFPISRPNLTFSTLTVSNMSPEDSSIYLCSVAKANEAFFGQGTRLTVV.

This sequence joins TRBV6-5 and TRBJ2-7; TRBD1 matches at 10 bases. Germline V gene data show CDR1 as MNHEY and CDR2 as SVGAGI. V lost 10 bases to trimming and J lost 1 base; unmatched junction nucleotides: 7. The CDR3 extends over 14 amino acids. The CDR3 spells CATEGDRGSYEQYF. The CDR3 DNA reads TGTGCCACCGAGGGGGACAGGGGATCCTACGAGCAGTACTTC.

The J gene is TRBJ2-1, the V gene TRBV11-2; D may be TRBD2 (6 bases). V was shortened by 7 bases and J by 6 bases, with 16 bases between the two germline ends. The CDR3 covers 14 residues. Germline CDR1 and CDR2: SGHAT and FQNNGV. DNA of the CDR3: TGTGCCAGCACCCCCCGGCGGGGTTTCAATGAGCAGTTCTTC. Its protein product is CASTPRRGFNEQFF.

The chain is built from TRBV25-1 and TRBJ2-7; maybe TRBD2 (6 bases). V lost 8 bases and J lost 1, with 21 bases in between. The CDR3 spans 16 residues. CDR1 MGHDK and CDR2 SYGVNS come from the germline V gene. CDR3 coding DNA: TGTGCCAGCGCTCCGTCGGGTGGTGGGAGGTCCTACGAGCAGTACTTC. Encoded protein: CASAPSGGGRSYEQYF.

Concerning this clone: Other DNA sequences in the same sample also yield this CDR3. V usage is TRBV28 and J usage is TRBJ2-2; D gene uncertain. CDR3 length: 13 residues. From germline, CDR1 is MDHEN and CDR2 SYDVKM. The V gene lost 1 base and the J gene lost 5 bases, with 5 bases spanning the gap. CDR3 loop: CASSLFGTGELFF. The CDR3, as DNA: TGTGCCAGCAGTTTATTTGGGACCGGGGAGCTGTTTTTT.

The chain carries TRBV18 and TRBJ2-2; D might be TRBD1 (6 bases). The CDR3 length is 17 residues. Germline-derived CDR1 and CDR2 are KGHSH and LQKENI. Trimming stripped 3 bases from V and 2 bases from J, with 16 bases between. The CDR3 sequence is CASSPRLGDINTGELFF. The CDR3 region has the DNA TGTGCCAGCTCACCTCGACTCGGGGACATAAACACCGGGGAGCTGTTTTTT.

The V call is TRBV7-8, the J call TRBJ2-1; D remains ambiguous. CDR3 length equals 15 residues. The ends were cut back, 5 bases at V and 2 bases at J, with 13 bases in the middle. In germline, CDR1 is SGHVS, CDR2 FQNEAQ. For the CDR3, the DNA is TGTGCCAGCAGCGCCAAATCTGTGGCCTACAATGAGCAGTTCTTC. This translates into CASSAKSVAYNEQFF.